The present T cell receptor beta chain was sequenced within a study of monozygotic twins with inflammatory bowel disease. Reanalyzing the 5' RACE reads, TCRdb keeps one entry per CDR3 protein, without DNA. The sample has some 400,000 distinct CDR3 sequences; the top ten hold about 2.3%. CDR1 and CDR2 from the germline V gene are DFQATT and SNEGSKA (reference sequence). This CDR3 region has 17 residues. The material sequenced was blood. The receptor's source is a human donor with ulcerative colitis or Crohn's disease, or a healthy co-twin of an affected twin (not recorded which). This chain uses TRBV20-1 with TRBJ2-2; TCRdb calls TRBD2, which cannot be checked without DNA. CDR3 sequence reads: CSARVAGGLPNTGELFF.